The 5 T cell receptor beta chains below come from one sample, sequenced in a study of control samples from healthy donors and cancer patients. Produced via immunoSEQ multiplex PCR; TCRdb's table is partial and in-frame only. The sample comprises approximately 170,000 clones, around 95% of which are singletons, and over 4% rests with the top ten. Sequenced material: blood. Every receptor here comes from a woman aged 55-75 years in good health.

The chain is built from TRBV14 and TRBJ1-2; TRBD1 is a possible D gene (5 bases). Germline V gene lookup returns CDR1 SGHDN and CDR2 FVKESK. The V and J ends lost 3 bases and 8 bases respectively, with 22 bases between them. The CDR3 has 16 residues. The CDR3 here is CASSQEGGAPGEGYTF. The CDR3, as DNA: TGTGCCAGCAGCCAGGAAGGAGGGGCGCCGGGCGAGGGCTACACCTTC.

This rearrangement joins TRBV18 to TRBJ2-3; D is undetermined. The CDR3 is made up of 14 amino acids. V lost 4 bases and J lost 2, with 10 bases in between. The V gene's germline CDR1 is KGHSH and CDR2 LQKENI. CDR3 region: CASSRDEVTDTQYF. For the CDR3, the DNA is TGTGCCAGCTCACGAGACGAGGTCACAGATACGCAGTATTTT. The whole variable domain, remainder taken from reference TRBV18 and TRBJ2-3, is NAGVMQNPRHLVRRRGQEARLRCSPMKGHSHVYWYRQLPEEGLKFMVYLQKENIIDESGMPKERFSAEFPKEGPSILRIQQVVRGDSAAYFCASSRDEVTDTQYFGPGTRLTVL.

This clone was seen only once. V and J are TRBV5-4 and TRBJ1-1; D may be TRBD1 (6 bases). The germline V and J ends were trimmed by 4 bases and 0 bases, with 22 bases remaining between them. In germline, CDR1 is SGHNT, CDR2 YYREEE (reference sequence). CDR3 length: 18 residues. The CDR3 region is CASSTGGNRVVMNTEAFF. CDR3 DNA sequence: TGTGCCAGCAGCACGGGGGGAAACAGGGTTGTAATGAACACTGAAGCTTTCTTT.

The rearrangement uses TRBV19 and TRBJ2-7; D is unresolved. CDR1 is LNHDA, CDR2 SQIVND, per germline (reference sequence). V lost 1 base to trimming and J lost 2 bases, with 9 bases between them. The CDR3 has 14 residues. As DNA, the CDR3 is TGTGCCAGTAGTATAGGAGGTGGTACCTACGAGCAGTACTTC. Translation: CASSIGGGTYEQYF.

V and J are TRBV5-6 and TRBJ2-7, with D possibly matching TRBD2 (5 bases). Trimming cost V 4 bases and J 0 bases, with 20 bases left between them. Germline-derived CDR1 and CDR2 are SGHDT and YYEEEE. There are 17 residues in the CDR3. The CDR3 reads CASSPGLIRTDSYEQYF. DNA for the CDR3: TGTGCCAGCAGCCCAGGACTCATTCGGACCGACTCCTACGAGCAGTACTTC.